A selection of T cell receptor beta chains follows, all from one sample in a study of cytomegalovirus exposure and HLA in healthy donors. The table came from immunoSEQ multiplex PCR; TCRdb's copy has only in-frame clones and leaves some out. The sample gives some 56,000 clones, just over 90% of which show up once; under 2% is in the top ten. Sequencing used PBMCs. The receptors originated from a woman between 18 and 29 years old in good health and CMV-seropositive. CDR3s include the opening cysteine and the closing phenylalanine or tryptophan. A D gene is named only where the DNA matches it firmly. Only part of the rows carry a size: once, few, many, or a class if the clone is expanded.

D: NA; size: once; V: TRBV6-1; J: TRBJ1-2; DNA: TGTGCCAGCAGGGGGCAGGGGAACTATGGCTACACCTTC; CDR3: CASRGQGNYGYTF
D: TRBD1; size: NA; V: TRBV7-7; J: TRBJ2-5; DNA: TGTGCCAGCAGCTTAGGACAGGGCGGTTCCCAAGAGACCCAGTACTTC; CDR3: CASSLGQGGSQETQYF
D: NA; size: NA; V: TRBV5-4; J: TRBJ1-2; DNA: TGTGCCAGCAGCTTGGACATCTATGGCTACACCTTC; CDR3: CASSLDIYGYTF
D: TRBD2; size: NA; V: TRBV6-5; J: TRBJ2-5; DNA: TGTGCCAGCAGTTACTCAATGGGGGGGGTCCAAGAGACCCAGTACTTC; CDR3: CASSYSMGGVQETQYF
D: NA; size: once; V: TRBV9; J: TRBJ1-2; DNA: TGTGCCAGCAGCGTTTCTCGGGGGATGTATGGCTACACCTTC; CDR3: CASSVSRGMYGYTF
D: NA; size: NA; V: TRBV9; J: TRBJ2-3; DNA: TGTGCCAGCAGCGTAGTCTCGACAGATACGCAGTATTTT; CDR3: CASSVVSTDTQYF
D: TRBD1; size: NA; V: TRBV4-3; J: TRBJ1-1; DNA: TGCGCCAGCAGCCAAAAGACACCCCCCGGGACAGACATAATAGGGGTGCGAGAAGCTTTCTTT; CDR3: CASSQKTPPGTDIIGVREAFF
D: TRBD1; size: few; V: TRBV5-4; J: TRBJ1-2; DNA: TGTGCCAGCAGCTTGGATCTGGTTGGGGACAGCTATGGCTACACCTTC; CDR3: CASSLDLVGDSYGYTF
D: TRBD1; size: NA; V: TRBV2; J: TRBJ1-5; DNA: TGTGCCAGCAGTATCCATGGACAGGGGGCACGTCAGCCCCAGCATTTT; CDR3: CASSIHGQGARQPQHF
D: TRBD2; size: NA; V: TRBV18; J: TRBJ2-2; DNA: TGTGCCAGCTCACCACCGGGACTAGCGGGGGAGCTCACCGGGGAGCTGTTTTTT; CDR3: CASSPPGLAGELTGELFF
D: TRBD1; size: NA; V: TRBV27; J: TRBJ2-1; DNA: TGTGCCAGCAGTCGGGACAGGGGCGGCAATGAGCAGTTCTTC; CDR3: CASSRDRGGNEQFF
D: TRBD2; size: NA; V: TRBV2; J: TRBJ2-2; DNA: TGTGCCAGCAGATACCTAGCGGGGACTGTCACCGGGGAGCTGTTTTTT; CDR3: CASRYLAGTVTGELFF
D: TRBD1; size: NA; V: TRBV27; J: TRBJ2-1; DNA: TGTGCCAGCAATTCCCGGGACAGGAGAAACAATGAGCAGTTCTTC; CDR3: CASNSRDRRNNEQFF
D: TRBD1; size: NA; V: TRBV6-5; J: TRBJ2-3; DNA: TGTGCCAGTACGACAGGGGCCGCCAAGGATACGCAGTATTTT; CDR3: CASTTGAAKDTQYF
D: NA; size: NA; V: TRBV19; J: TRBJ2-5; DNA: TGTGCCAGTAGAGGAGGGGGGGGAGAGACCCAGTACTTC; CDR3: CASRGGGGETQYF
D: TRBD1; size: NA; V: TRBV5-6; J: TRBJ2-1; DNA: TGTGCCAGCAAGGACAGGGGGCTAAGCCCCCCCCAATATGAGCAGTTCTTC; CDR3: CASKDRGLSPPQYEQFF
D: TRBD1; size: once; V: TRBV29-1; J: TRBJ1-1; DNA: TGCAGCGTTACTGACAGGGCGAACACTGAAGCTTTCTTT; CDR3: CSVTDRANTEAFF
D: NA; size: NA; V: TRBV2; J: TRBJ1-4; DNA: TGTGCCAGCAGTGAAGTCGGGGGGGCGACTAATGAAAAACTGTTTTTT; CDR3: CASSEVGGATNEKLFF
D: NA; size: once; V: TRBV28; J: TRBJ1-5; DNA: TGTGCCAGCATGGGGCAGGGGAAGAAGAGCAATCAGCCCCAGCATTTT; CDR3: CASMGQGKKSNQPQHF
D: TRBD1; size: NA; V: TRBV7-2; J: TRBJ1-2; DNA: TGTGCCAGCAGCCAACGGGACAGGGGAATTGATGGCTACACCTTC; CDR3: CASSQRDRGIDGYTF
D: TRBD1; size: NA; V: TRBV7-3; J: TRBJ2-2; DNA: TGTGCCAGCAGCGAGGACAGGGGTACCGGGGAGCTGTTTTTT; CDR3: CASSEDRGTGELFF
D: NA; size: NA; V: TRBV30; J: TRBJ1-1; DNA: TGTGCCTGGTCCTCCTTGCGGAACACTGAAGCTTTCTTT; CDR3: CAWSSLRNTEAFF
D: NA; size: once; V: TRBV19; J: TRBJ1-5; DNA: TGTGCCAGTAGTAGATTGGCAGAAAATCAGCCCCAGCATTTT; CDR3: CASSRLAENQPQHF
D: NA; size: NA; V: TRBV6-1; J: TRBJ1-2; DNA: TGTGCCAGCAGTGATGCGTACGTCGGCTATGGCTACACCTTC; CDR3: CASSDAYVGYGYTF
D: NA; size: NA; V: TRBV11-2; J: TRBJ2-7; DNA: TGTGCCAGCAGCTTAGACAGGGTCGCCTACGAGCAGTACTTC; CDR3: CASSLDRVAYEQYF
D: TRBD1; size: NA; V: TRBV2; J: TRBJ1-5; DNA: TGTGCCAGCAGTGAGTGGGGGACAGGGAAGGGCAATCAGCCCCAGCATTTT; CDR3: CASSEWGTGKGNQPQHF
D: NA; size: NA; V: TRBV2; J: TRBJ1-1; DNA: TGTGCCAGCACCCCCCGGGGGTACACTGAAGCTTTCTTT; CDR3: CASTPRGYTEAFF
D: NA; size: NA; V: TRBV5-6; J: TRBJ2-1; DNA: TGTGCCAGCAGCCTGTACGGGGGGCGAACCTACAATGAGCAGTTCTTC; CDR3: CASSLYGGRTYNEQFF
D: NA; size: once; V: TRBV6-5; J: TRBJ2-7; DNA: TGTGCCAGCACCGACATGGGCGAGCAGTACTTC; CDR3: CASTDMGEQYF
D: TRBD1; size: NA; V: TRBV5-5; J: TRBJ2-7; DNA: TGTGCCAGCAGCCCGGACAGGGTTATCCACGAGCAGTACTTC; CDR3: CASSPDRVIHEQYF
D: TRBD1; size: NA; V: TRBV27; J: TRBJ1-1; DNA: TGTGCCAGCGGACCGGGACAGCGCCTTCCCGCTTTCTTT; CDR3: CASGPGQRLPAFF
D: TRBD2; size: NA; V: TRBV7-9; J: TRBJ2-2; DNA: TGTGCCAGCAGCCCCCCGGGGGGAGAGGCGAACACCGGGGAGCTGTTTTTT; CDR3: CASSPPGGEANTGELFF
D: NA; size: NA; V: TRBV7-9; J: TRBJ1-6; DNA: TGTGCCAGCAGCCCGGAGGCCAATAATTCACCCCTCCACTTT; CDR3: CASSPEANNSPLHF
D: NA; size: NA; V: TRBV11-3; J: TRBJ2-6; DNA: TGTGCCAGCAGCTACGGGGGAGTTGGGGCCAACGTCCTGACTTTC; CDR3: CASSYGGVGANVLTF
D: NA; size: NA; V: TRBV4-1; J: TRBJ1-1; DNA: TGCGCCAGCAGCCGCACCACACAGAATAACACTGAAGCTTTCTTT; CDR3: CASSRTTQNNTEAFF